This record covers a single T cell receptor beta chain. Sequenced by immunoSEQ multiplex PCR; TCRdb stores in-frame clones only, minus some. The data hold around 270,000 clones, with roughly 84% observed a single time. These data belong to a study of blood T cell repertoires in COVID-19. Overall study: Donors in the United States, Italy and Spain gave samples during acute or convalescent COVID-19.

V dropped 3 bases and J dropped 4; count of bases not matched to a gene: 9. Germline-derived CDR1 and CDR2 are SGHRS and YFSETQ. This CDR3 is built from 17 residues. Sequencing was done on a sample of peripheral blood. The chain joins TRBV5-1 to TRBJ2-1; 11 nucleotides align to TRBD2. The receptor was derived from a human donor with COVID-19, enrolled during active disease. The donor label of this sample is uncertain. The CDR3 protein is CASSYMTSGTSYNEQFF. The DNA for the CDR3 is TGCGCCAGCAGCTATATGACTAGCGGGACTTCTTACAATGAGCAGTTCTTC.